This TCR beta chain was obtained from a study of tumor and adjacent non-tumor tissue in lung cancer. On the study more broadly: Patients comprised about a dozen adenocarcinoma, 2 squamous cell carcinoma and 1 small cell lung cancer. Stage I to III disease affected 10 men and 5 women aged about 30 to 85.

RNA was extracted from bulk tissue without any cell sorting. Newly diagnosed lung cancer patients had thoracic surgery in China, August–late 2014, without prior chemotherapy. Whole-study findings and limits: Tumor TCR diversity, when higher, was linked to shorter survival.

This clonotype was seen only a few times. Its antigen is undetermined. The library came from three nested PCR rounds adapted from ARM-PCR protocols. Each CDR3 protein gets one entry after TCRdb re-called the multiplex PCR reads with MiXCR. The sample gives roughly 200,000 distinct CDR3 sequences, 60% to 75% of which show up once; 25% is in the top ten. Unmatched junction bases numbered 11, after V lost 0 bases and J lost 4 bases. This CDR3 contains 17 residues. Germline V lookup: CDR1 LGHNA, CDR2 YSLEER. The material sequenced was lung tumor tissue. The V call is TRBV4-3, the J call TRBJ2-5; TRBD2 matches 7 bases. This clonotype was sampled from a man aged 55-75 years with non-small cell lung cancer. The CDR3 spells CASSQEPSGGGRETQYF. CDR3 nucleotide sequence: TGCGCCAGCAGCCAAGAGCCCTCGGGGGGAGGTAGAGAGACCCAGTACTTC.